This TCR beta chain is drawn from a study of cytomegalovirus exposure and HLA in healthy donors. Details on this clone: Its antigen is undetermined.

CDR3 length equals 17 residues. Trimming cost V 4 bases and J 4 bases; bases outside gene matches: 8. Germline assignment: CDR1 SGHTA and CDR2 FQGNSA. Findings of the study overall: Highest at DRB1 and lowest at HLA-C, TCR association rates differed among HLA loci in a later analysis. With later analysis, a missense DCLRE1C variant became linked to TCR beta V- and J-gene trimming. Testing in vitro showed three CMV-associated chains specific for CMV antigens.

Amplification used 60 Vbeta primers and 13 Jbeta primers. Generated by immunoSEQ multiplex PCR, the TCRdb table keeps only in-frame clones and is missing some. The sample lists 150,000 to 200,000 clones, 75% seen once, with roughly 7.8% in the top ten. This TCR came from a woman aged 40 to 50 in good health and CMV-seropositive. Sample: PBMCs. The chain couples TRBV7-2 to TRBJ2-3, with 13 nucleotides matching TRBD2. CDR3 protein: CASSWVYGTSGADTQYF. In DNA form, the CDR3 reads TGTGCCAGCAGCTGGGTTTATGGGACTAGCGGGGCAGATACGCAGTATTTT. Filled out from reference TRBV7-2 and TRBJ2-3, the complete variable domain reads GAGVSQSPSNKVTEKGKDVELRCDPISGHTALYWYRQSLGQGLEFLIYFQGNSAPDKSGLPSDRFSAERTGGSVSTLTIQRTQQEDSAVYLCASSWVYGTSGADTQYFGPGTRLTVL.